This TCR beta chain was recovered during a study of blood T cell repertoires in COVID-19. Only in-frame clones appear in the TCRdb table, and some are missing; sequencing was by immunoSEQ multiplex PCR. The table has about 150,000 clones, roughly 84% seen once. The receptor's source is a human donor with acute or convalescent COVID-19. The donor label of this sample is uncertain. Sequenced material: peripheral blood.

CDR3 in amino acids: CATKRDQFCDFSGANVLTF. The CDR3 DNA reads TGTGCCACCAAGCGGGACCAGTTCTGCGACTTCTCTGGGGCCAACGTCCTGACTTTC. The chain combines TRBV24-1 with TRBJ2-6; 7 bases are a match to TRBD2. Per germline, CDR1 KGHDR and CDR2 SFDVKD. The trim removed 8 bases at V and 0 bases at J, leaving 15 bases unmatched. CDR3 length equals 19 residues.